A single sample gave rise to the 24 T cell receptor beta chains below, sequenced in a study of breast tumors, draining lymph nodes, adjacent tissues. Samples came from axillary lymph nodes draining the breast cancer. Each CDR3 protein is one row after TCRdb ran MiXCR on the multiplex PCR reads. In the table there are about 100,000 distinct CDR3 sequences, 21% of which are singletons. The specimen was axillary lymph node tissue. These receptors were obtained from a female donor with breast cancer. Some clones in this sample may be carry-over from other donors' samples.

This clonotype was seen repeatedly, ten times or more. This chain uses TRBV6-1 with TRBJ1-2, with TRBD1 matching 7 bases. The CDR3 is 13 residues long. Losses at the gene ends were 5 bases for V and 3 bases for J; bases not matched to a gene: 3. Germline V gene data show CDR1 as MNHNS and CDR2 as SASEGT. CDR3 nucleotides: TGTGCCAGCAGTTTTGACAGGGACTATGGCTACACCTTC. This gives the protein CASSFDRDYGYTF.

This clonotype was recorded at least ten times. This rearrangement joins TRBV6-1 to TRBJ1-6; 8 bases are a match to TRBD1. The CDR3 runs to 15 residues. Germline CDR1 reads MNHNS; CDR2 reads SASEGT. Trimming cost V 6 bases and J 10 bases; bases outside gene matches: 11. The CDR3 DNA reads TGTGCCAGCAGCGGAAATGACAGGGGTAACTCACCCCTCCACTTT. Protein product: CASSGNDRGNSPLHF.

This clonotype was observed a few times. The DNA for the CDR3 is TGTGCCAGCTCACCGACAGGGCCCTACGAGCAGTACTTC. This translates into CASSPTGPYEQYF. The chain recombines TRBV18 with TRBJ2-7; 7 positions agree with TRBD1. The length of the CDR3 is 13 residues. V lost 3 bases to trimming and J lost 2 bases; unmatched junction nucleotides: 1. Germline V CDR1 and CDR2: KGHSH, LQKENI. The whole variable domain, remainder taken from reference TRBV18 and TRBJ2-7, is NAGVMQNPRHLVRRRGQEARLRCSPMKGHSHVYWYRQLPEEGLKFMVYLQKENIIDESGMPKERFSAEFPKEGPSILRIQQVVRGDSAAYFCASSPTGPYEQYFGPGTRLTVT.

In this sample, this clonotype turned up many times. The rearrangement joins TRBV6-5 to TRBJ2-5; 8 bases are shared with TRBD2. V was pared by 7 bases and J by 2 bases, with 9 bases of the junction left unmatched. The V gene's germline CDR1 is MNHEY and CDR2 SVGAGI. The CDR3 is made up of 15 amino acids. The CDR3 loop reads CASNPGGGPQETQYF. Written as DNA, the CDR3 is TGTGCCAGCAACCCCGGGGGGGGTCCTCAAGAGACCCAGTACTTC.

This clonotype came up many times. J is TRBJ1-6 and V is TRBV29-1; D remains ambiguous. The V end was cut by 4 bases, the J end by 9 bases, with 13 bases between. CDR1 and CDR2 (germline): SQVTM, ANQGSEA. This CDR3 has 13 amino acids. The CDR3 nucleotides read TGCAGCGTTGCGAAGGAGCGGGGTTCACCCCTCCACTTT. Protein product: CSVAKERGSPLHF. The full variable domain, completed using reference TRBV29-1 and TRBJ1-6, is SAVISQKPSRDICQRGTSLTIQCQVDSQVTMMFWYRQQPGQSLTLIATANQGSEATYESGFVIDKFPISRPNLTFSTLTVSNMSPEDSSIYLCSVAKERGSPLHFGNGTRLTVT.

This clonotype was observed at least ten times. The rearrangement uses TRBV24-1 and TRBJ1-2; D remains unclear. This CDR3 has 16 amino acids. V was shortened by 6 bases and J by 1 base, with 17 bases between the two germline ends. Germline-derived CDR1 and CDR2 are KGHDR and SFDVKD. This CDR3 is CATSRAAGEGNYGYTF. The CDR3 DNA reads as TGTGCCACCAGTCGGGCAGCCGGCGAGGGTAACTATGGCTACACCTTC.

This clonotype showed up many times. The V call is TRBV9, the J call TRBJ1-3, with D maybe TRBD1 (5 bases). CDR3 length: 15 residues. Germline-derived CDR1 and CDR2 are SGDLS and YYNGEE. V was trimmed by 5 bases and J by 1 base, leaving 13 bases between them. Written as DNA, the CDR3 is TGTGCCAGCAGGCGGGACTTTTCTTCTGGAAACACCATATATTTT. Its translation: CASRRDFSSGNTIYF.

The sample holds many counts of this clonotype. CDR3 amino acids: CASSIGRNIQYF. DNA for the CDR3: TGTGCCAGTAGTATCGGAAGAAACATTCAGTACTTC. The V and J genes are TRBV19 and TRBJ2-4; D call uncertain. The CDR3 loop spans 12 amino acids. V shed 3 bases and J shed 6 bases, with 6 bases lying between them. In germline, CDR1 is LNHDA, CDR2 SQIVND (reference sequence). Full variable domain (outside the CDR3, taken from reference TRBV19 and TRBJ2-4): DGGITQSPKYLFRKEGQNVTLSCEQNLNHDAMYWYRQDPGQGLRLIYYSQIVNDFQKGDIAEGYSVSREKKESFPLTVTSAQKNPTAFYLCASSIGRNIQYFGAGTRLSVL.

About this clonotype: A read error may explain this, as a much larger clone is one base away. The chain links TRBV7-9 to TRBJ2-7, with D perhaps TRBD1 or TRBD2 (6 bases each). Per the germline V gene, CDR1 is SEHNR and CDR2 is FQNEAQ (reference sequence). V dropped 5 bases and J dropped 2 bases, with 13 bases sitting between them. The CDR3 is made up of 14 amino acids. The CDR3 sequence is CASSEEGGAYEQYF. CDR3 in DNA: TGTGCCAGCAGCGAGGAGGGGGGAGCCTACGAGCAGTACTTC. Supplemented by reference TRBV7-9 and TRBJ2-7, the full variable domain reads DTGVSQNPRHKITKRGQNVTFRCDPISEHNRLYWYRQTLGQGPEFLTYFQNEAQLEKSRLLSDRFSAERPKGSFSTLEIQRTEQGDSAMYLCASSEEGGAYEQYFGPGTRLTVT.

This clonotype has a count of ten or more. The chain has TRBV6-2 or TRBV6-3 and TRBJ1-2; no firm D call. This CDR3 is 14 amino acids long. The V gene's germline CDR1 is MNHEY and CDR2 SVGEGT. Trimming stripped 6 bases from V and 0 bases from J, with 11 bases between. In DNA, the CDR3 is TGTGCCAGCAGGAAAGGGAGCACTAACTATGGCTACACCTTC. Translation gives CASRKGSTNYGYTF.

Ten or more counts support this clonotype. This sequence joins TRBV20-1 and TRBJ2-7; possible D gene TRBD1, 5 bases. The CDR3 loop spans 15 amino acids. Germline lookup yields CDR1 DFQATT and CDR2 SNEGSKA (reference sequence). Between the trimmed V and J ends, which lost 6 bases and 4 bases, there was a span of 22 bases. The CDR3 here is CSAAERTSGRYEQYF. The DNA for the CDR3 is TGCAGTGCCGCCGAGAGGACATCCGGTAGGTACGAGCAGTACTTC.

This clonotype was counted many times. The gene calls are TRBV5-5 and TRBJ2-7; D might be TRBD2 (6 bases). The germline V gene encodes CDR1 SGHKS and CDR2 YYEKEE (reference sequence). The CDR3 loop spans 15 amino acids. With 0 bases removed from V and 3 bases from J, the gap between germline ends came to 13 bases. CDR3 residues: CASSLVGGEDYEQYF. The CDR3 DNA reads TGTGCCAGCAGCTTGGTAGGAGGGGAGGACTACGAGCAGTACTTC.

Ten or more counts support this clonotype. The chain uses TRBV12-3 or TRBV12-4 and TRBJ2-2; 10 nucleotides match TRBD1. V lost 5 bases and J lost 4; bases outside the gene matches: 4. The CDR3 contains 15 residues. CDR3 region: CASSRQGASTGELFF. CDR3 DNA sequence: TGTGCCAGCAGTCGACAGGGGGCGAGCACCGGGGAGCTGTTTTTT.

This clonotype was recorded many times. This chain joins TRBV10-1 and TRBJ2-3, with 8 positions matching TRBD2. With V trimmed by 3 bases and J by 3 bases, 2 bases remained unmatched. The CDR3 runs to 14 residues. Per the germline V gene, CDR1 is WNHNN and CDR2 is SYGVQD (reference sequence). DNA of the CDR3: TGCGCCAGCAGTGAAGCGGGGGTAACAGATACGCAGTATTTT. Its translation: CASSEAGVTDTQYF.

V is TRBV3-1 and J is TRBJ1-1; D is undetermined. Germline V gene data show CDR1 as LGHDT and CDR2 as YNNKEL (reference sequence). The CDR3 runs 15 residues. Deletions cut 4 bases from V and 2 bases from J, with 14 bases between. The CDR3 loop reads CASSPTGSVNTEAFF. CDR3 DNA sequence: TGTGCCAGCAGCCCGACTGGAAGCGTTAACACTGAAGCTTTCTTT. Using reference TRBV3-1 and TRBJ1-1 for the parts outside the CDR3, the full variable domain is DTAVSQTPKYLVTQMGNDKSIKCEQNLGHDTMYWYKQDSKKFLKIMFSYNNKELIINETVPNRFSPKSPDKAHLNLHINSLELGDSAVYFCASSPTGSVNTEAFFGQGTRLTVV.

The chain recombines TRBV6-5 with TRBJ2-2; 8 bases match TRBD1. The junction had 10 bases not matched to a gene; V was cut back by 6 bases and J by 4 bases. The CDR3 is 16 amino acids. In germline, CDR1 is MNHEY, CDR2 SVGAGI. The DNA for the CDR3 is TGTGCCAGCAGCCCCCAGGGGGCGAGGGCCACCGGGGAGCTGTTTTTT. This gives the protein CASSPQGARATGELFF.

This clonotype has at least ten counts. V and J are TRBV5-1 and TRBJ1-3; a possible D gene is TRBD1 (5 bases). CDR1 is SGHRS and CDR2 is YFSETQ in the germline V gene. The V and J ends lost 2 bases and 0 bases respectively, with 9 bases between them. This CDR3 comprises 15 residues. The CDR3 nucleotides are TGCGCCAGCAGCTTCTCGACAGCCTCTGGAAACACCATATATTTT. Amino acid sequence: CASSFSTASGNTIYF.

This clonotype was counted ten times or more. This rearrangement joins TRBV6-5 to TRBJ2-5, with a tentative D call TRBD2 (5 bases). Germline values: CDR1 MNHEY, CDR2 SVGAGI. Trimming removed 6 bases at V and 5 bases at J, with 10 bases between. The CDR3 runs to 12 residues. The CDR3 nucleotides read TGTGCCAGCAGCTACCCGGGGGAGACCCAGTACTTC. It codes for CASSYPGETQYF.

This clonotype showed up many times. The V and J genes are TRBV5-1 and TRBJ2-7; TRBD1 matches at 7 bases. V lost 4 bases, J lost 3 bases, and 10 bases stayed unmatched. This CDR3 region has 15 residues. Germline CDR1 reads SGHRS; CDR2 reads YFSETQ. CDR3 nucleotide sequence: TGCGCCAGCAGCCCGCGCCCAGGGGGTTACTACGAGCAGTACTTC. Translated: CASSPRPGGYYEQYF.

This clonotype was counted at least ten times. The DNA of the CDR3 is TGTGCCAGCTCTCGGGAGGTCGGCTCCTACGAGCAGTACTTC. This encodes CASSREVGSYEQYF. The chain uses TRBV18 and TRBJ2-7, with 7 bases fitting TRBD2. This CDR3 is 14 amino acids long. J lost 0 bases, V lost 6 bases, and 5 bases had no gene match. Germline V CDR1 and CDR2: KGHSH, LQKENI.

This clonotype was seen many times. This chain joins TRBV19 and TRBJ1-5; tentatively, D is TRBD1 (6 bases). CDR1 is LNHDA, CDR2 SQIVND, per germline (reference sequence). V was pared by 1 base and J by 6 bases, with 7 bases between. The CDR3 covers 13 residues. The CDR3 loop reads CASSIVGGQPQHF. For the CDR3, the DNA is TGTGCCAGTAGTATAGTAGGGGGTCAGCCCCAGCATTTT.

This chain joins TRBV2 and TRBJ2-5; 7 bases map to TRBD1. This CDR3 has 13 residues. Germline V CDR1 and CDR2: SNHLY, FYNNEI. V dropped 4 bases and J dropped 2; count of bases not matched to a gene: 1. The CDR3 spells CASSGDRQETQYF. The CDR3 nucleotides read TGTGCCAGCAGTGGGGACAGACAAGAGACCCAGTACTTC.

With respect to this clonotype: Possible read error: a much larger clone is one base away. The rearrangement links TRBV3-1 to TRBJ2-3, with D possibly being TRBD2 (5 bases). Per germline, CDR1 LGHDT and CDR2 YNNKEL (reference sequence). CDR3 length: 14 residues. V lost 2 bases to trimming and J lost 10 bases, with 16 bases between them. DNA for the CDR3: TGTGCCAGCAGCCAATGGGAGAGAGAGGATGCGCAGTATTTT. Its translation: CASSQWEREDAQYF.

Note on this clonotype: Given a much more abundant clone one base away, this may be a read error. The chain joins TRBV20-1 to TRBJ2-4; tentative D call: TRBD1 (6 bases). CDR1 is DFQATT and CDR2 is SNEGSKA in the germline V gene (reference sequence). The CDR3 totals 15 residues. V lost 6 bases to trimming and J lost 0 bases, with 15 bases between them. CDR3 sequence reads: CSAKGGDLAKNIQYF. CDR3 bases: TGCAGTGCCAAAGGGGGAGACCTAGCCAAAAACATTCAGTACTTC.